This T cell receptor beta chain was profiled in a study of molecular identifiers for immune sequencing clone quantification. Methods described previously, with TCR primers listed, were used for bulk TCR libraries. Each CDR3 protein gets one entry after TCRdb re-called the PCR reads with MiXCR. The sample contains approximately 500,000 distinct CDR3 sequences, about a quarter of which appear only once. This clonotype was counted ten times or more. The target antigen is unknown. General study findings and limits: Barcode sharing among identical TCR molecules could make large clones appear smaller.

The sequencing sample was made of naive CD8+ T cells from blood, with Jurkat cell RNA spiked in. Indicated subset: FACS-sorted CD8+CD4-CCR7+CD45RA+ naive T cells. This receptor was identified in a human donor in good health. Some libraries in this study had Jurkat cell RNA spiked in.

The CDR3 DNA sequence: TGTGCCAGCACCCCCCCCGTAGCGGGAGCGAGGGATACGCAGTATTTT. The encoded protein is CASTPPVAGARDTQYF. V is TRBV28 and J is TRBJ2-3, with TRBD2 identical over 9 bases. Germline CDR1 is MDHEN and CDR2 is SYDVKM. Trimming at V came to 7 bases and at J to 6 bases, leaving 14 bases not matched to a gene. CDR3 size: 16 residues. The full variable domain, in which reference TRBV28 and TRBJ2-3 provide the parts outside the CDR3, is DVKVTQSSRYLVKRTGEKVFLECVQDMDHENMFWYRQDPGLGLRLIYFSYDVKMKEKGDIPEGYSVSREKKERFSLILESASTNQTSMYLCASTPPVAGARDTQYFGPGTRLTVL.